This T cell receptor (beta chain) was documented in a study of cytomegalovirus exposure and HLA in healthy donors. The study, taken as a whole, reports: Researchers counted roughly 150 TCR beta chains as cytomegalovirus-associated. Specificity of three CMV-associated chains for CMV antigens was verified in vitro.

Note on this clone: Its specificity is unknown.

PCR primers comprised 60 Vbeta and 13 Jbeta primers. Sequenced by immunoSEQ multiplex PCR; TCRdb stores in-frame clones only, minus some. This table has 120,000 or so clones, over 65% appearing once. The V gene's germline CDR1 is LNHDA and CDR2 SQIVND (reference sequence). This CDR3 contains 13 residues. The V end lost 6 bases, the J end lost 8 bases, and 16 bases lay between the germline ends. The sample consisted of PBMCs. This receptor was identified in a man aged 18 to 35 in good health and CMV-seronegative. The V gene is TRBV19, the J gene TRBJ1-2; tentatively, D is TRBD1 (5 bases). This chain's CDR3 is CASRIGGSVGYTF. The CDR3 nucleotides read TGTGCCAGTAGAATTGGGGGGTCTGTCGGCTACACCTTC.